The entry below describes one TCR beta chain. Its cognate antigen is unknown. These data belong to a study of cytomegalovirus exposure and HLA in healthy donors. The CDR3 extends over 14 amino acids. V dropped 1 base and J dropped 2 bases, with 8 bases sitting between them. Germline V gene lookup returns CDR1 SEHNR and CDR2 FQNEAQ (reference sequence). 60 Vbeta and 13 Jbeta primers were used in PCR. The assay was immunoSEQ multiplex PCR, and TCRdb's table has in-frame clones only and misses some. The sample lists some 130,000 clones; roughly four fifths were seen once. Study-wide results and caveats: There were some V segments, including TRBV6-2 and TRBV6-3, excluded as indistinguishable.

The rearrangement links TRBV7-9 to TRBJ1-1, with unresolved D. Sequenced: PBMCs. This TCR was sampled from a male donor in good health and CMV-seropositive. CDR3 coding DNA: TGTGCCAGCAGCTTAGGGCAGATTAACACTGAAGCTTTCTTT. This codes for CASSLGQINTEAFF. The variable domain in full, with the rest retrieved from reference TRBV7-9 and TRBJ1-1, is DTGVSQNPRHKITKRGQNVTFRCDPISEHNRLYWYRQTLGQGPEFLTYFQNEAQLEKSRLLSDRFSAERPKGSFSTLEIQRTEQGDSAMYLCASSLGQINTEAFFGQGTRLTVV.